Below, 29 T cell receptor beta chains from the same sample are listed, as sequenced in a study of graft-versus-host responses after intestinal transplantation. Some clones are missing from TCRdb's copy, which holds only in-frame ones; the method was immunoSEQ multiplex PCR. Of roughly 60,000 clones listed, approximately 90% are singletons. The material sequenced was PBMCs, taken about 4 months after intestinal transplantation. The receptors were gathered from a human patient who received an intestinal transplant, so some T cells may come from the graft donor.

This chain connects TRBV19 to TRBJ1-1, with D uncertain. The CDR3 extends over 12 amino acids. Per the germline V gene, CDR1 is LNHDA and CDR2 is SQIVND (reference sequence). The ends were cut back, 3 bases at V and 6 bases at J, with 8 bases in the middle. The DNA of the CDR3 is TGTGCCAGTAGTATTGGGGTGTCTGAAGCTTTCTTT. Protein product: CASSIGVSEAFF.

This rearrangement joins TRBV6-6 to TRBJ1-1, with D perhaps matching TRBD1 (5 bases). CDR1 and CDR2 (germline): MNHNY, SVGAGI (reference sequence). The CDR3 is made up of 14 amino acids. Trimming removed 10 bases from V and 1 base from J, with 16 bases in between. CDR3 in amino acids: CATQGSISNTEAFF. CDR3 in DNA: TGTGCCACCCAGGGTTCTATCTCGAACACTGAAGCTTTCTTT.

The sample holds one count of this clone. The chain uses TRBV19 and TRBJ2-1, with a possible D match to TRBD1 (6 bases). With 2 bases removed from V and 4 bases from J, the gap between germline ends came to 21 bases. Looked up from germline, CDR1 is LNHDA and CDR2 is SQIVND (reference sequence). CDR3 length: 18 residues. In DNA form, the CDR3 reads TGTGCCAGTAGTATAAAAGGGGTGGGACACGGGCATTACAATGAGCAGTTCTTC. Protein: CASSIKGVGHGHYNEQFF.

CDR3 bases: TGTGCCAGCAGTGGAGGGTCAGAGACCCAGTACTTC. Its translation: CASSGGSETQYF. This chain uses TRBV28 with TRBJ2-5, with D tentatively TRBD2 (6 bases). In germline, CDR1 is MDHEN, CDR2 SYDVKM. This CDR3 has 12 amino acids. V dropped 5 bases and J dropped 4 bases, with 8 bases sitting between them. Drawing the rest from reference TRBV28 and TRBJ2-5, the complete variable domain is DVKVTQSSRYLVKRTGEKVFLECVQDMDHENMFWYRQDPGLGLRLIYFSYDVKMKEKGDIPEGYSVSREKKERFSLILESASTNQTSMYLCASSGGSETQYFGPGTRLLVL.

This chain connects TRBV4-1 to TRBJ1-1; D is perhaps TRBD1 (6 bases). Germline values: CDR1 MGHRA, CDR2 YSYEKL. The CDR3 loop spans 16 amino acids. Trimming cost V 4 bases and J 6 bases, with 21 bases left between them. CDR3 sequence (DNA): TGCGCCAGCAGCCTTCGAGGGGGAGATAAGGGCTCTGAAGCTTTCTTT. Protein sequence: CASSLRGGDKGSEAFF.

This chain uses TRBV11-2 with TRBJ2-1, with 7 positions matching TRBD2. V lost 8 bases and J lost 3; bases outside the gene matches: 7. The germline CDR1 and CDR2 sequences are SGHAT and FQNNGV. The CDR3 totals 14 residues. The CDR3 is CASLGLKGYNEQFF. The DNA for the CDR3 is TGTGCCAGCCTGGGACTAAAAGGCTACAATGAGCAGTTCTTC.

V gene TRBV7-6 combines with J gene TRBJ1-5; tentative D call: TRBD1 (5 bases). Trimming stripped 3 bases from V and 2 bases from J, with 8 bases between. The germline V gene has CDR1 SGHVS and CDR2 FNYEAQ. The CDR3 sequence is 14 residues long. The CDR3 DNA sequence: TGTGCCAGCAGCTTGGGGGGTGGCAATCAGCCCCAGCATTTT. As protein: CASSLGGGNQPQHF.

V usage is TRBV9 and J usage is TRBJ1-2, with a tentative D call TRBD1 (5 bases). Trimming took 4 bases from V and 5 from J, leaving 18 bases between them. Germline lookup yields CDR1 SGDLS and CDR2 YYNGEE. The CDR3 sequence is 15 residues long. This CDR3 reads CASSPPKGGGYGYTF. DNA for the CDR3: TGTGCCAGCAGCCCACCAAAAGGTGGGGGGTATGGCTACACCTTC.

In DNA form, the CDR3 reads TGTGCCAGCAGCGCGACTGCCGGGACAGGGGTTACCGGGGAGCTGTTTTTT. It codes for CASSATAGTGVTGELFF. The chain couples TRBV9 to TRBJ2-2; 10 positions match TRBD1. The germline V gene encodes CDR1 SGDLS and CDR2 YYNGEE. V was clipped by 3 bases and J by 5 bases; unmatched bases: 10. The CDR3 has 17 amino acids.

The V gene is TRBV5-1, the J gene TRBJ1-1; no clear D gene. Between the trimmed V and J ends, which lost 0 bases and 3 bases, there was a span of 9 bases. This CDR3 region has 14 residues. Germline loops: CDR1 SGHRS, CDR2 YFSETQ. The CDR3 sequence: CASSLGTGYTEAFF. For the CDR3, the DNA is TGCGCCAGCAGCTTGGGGACCGGGTACACTGAAGCTTTCTTT.

The CDR3 here is CATSRAPGTGNEKLFF. The DNA for the CDR3 is TGTGCCACCAGCAGAGCACCCGGGACAGGGAATGAAAAACTGTTTTTT. The chain employs TRBV15 and TRBJ1-4, with 9 bases fitting TRBD1. J was trimmed by 5 bases and V by 1 base; bases with no gene match: 5. CDR1 is LNHNV, CDR2 YYDKDF, per germline (reference sequence). This CDR3 comprises 16 residues. Full variable domain (outside the CDR3, taken from reference TRBV15 and TRBJ1-4): DAMVIQNPRYQVTQFGKPVTLSCSQTLNHNVMYWYQQKSSQAPKLLFHYYDKDFNNEADTPDNFQSRRPNTSFCFLDIRSPGLGDTAMYLCATSRAPGTGNEKLFFGSGTQLSVL.

The V call is TRBV21-1, the J call TRBJ2-7; the D call TRBD2 from the table was never checked on the DNA. TRBV21-1 is assigned pseudogene status. This CDR3 region has 15 residues. The CDR3 coding sequence is TGTGCCAGCAGCAAAGCCACCCGGGAGGGTATGAAGCAGTACTTC. Its protein product is CASSKATREGMKQYF.

This clone was recorded only once. An end of the junction differs from the germline gene, which may be a read error. The chain combines TRBV6-5 with TRBJ2-2; 8 bases map to TRBD2. Germline V gives CDR1 MNHEY, CDR2 SVGAGI. The CDR3 has 14 amino acids. The CDR3 DNA is TGTGCCGGCAGCACGGGGGGGCTGACCGGGGAGCTGTTTTTT. This encodes CAGSTGGLTGELFF.

The rearrangement uses TRBV19 and TRBJ1-1, with D tentatively TRBD1 (6 bases). V lost 8 bases to trimming and J lost 4 bases, with 11 bases between them. Germline V CDR1 and CDR2: LNHDA, SQIVND (reference sequence). The CDR3 is 12 residues long. CDR3 coding DNA: TGTGCCAGTGGCCAGGGGCCCACTGAAGCTTTCTTT. It yields the protein CASGQGPTEAFF.

The chain joins TRBV6-1 to TRBJ2-7, with TRBD2 matching over 8 bases. Trimming took 3 bases from V and 3 from J; bases not matched to a gene: 10. Germline loops: CDR1 MNHNS, CDR2 SASEGT. The CDR3 spans 16 residues. The CDR3 protein is CASSDRGVAGNYEQYF. CDR3 nucleotide sequence: TGTGCCAGCAGTGATAGGGGAGTAGCGGGGAACTACGAGCAGTACTTC.

The chain recombines TRBV28 with TRBJ2-5; no definite D call. This CDR3 comprises 14 residues. V was cut by 6 bases and J by 5 bases, with 16 bases left in between. CDR1 MDHEN and CDR2 SYDVKM come from the germline V gene. The CDR3 here is CASSPDSTQETQYF. The CDR3 bases are TGTGCCAGCAGCCCCGACTCAACCCAGGAGACCCAGTACTTC.

The CDR3 region is CATSREASGGYEQYF. In DNA form, the CDR3 reads TGTGCCACCAGCAGAGAGGCCAGCGGGGGATACGAGCAGTACTTC. This chain joins TRBV15 and TRBJ2-7, with 8 bases that match TRBD2. This CDR3 spans 15 amino acids. After removal of 0 bases from V and 4 bases from J, the junction contained 5 bases not matched to a gene. The V gene's germline CDR1 is LNHNV and CDR2 YYDKDF (reference sequence).

This sequence joins TRBV28 and TRBJ2-7, with D possibly TRBD2 on 6 matching bases. The CDR3 is 15 residues long. The germline CDR1 and CDR2 sequences are MDHEN and SYDVKM. V dropped 7 bases and J dropped 1 base, with 17 bases sitting between them. CDR3 in DNA: TGTGCCAGCAAGAAACACGAGGAGGGGTCCTACGAGCAGTACTTC. This translates into CASKKHEEGSYEQYF.

The chain has TRBV5-1 and TRBJ1-2, with unresolved D. CDR3 size: 12 residues. Trimming took 0 bases from V and 2 from J, leaving 2 bases between them. CDR1 SGHRS and CDR2 YFSETQ come from the germline V gene. For the CDR3, the DNA is TGCGCCAGCAGCTTGGCGAACTATGGCTACACCTTC. It encodes CASSLANYGYTF.

The V and J genes are TRBV19 and TRBJ2-7; no clear D gene. Germline CDR1 LNHDA, CDR2 SQIVND (reference sequence). V lost 3 bases to trimming and J lost 7 bases, with 10 bases between them. The CDR3 loop spans 12 amino acids. This CDR3 reads CASSIGSGEQYF. In DNA, the CDR3 is TGTGCCAGTAGTATCGGCAGTGGGGAGCAGTACTTC.

This clone was recorded only once. This rearrangement joins TRBV28 to TRBJ2-7; TRBD1 might be the D (6 bases). This CDR3 is built from 16 residues. V shed 3 bases and J shed 7 bases, with 22 bases lying between them. In germline, CDR1 is MDHEN, CDR2 SYDVKM. CDR3 sequence: CASSFQGLRPFYEQYF. The DNA of the CDR3 is TGTGCCAGCAGTTTTCAGGGGCTAAGACCGTTCTATGAGCAGTACTTC.

Only one count was recorded for this clone. The chain couples TRBV19 to TRBJ1-5; 9 nucleotides match TRBD1. Germline CDR1 is LNHDA and CDR2 is SQIVND (reference sequence). CDR3 length equals 16 residues. The trim removed 5 bases at V and 1 base at J, leaving 6 bases unmatched. The CDR3 loop is CASSPRTGASNQPQHF. For the CDR3, the DNA is TGTGCCAGTAGTCCCCGGACAGGGGCCAGCAATCAGCCCCAGCATTTT.

The chain carries TRBV28 and TRBJ2-5, with 9 bases lining up with TRBD1. Germline V CDR1 and CDR2: MDHEN, SYDVKM. CDR3 length: 17 amino acids. V lost 3 bases, J lost 4 bases, and 12 bases stayed unmatched. CDR3 residues: CASSFRGDREGRETQYF. The CDR3, as DNA: TGTGCCAGCAGTTTCAGGGGGGACAGGGAGGGACGAGAGACCCAGTACTTC.

V is TRBV6-1 and J is TRBJ2-7, with D possibly TRBD1 on 6 matching bases. Germline V lookup: CDR1 MNHNS, CDR2 SASEGT. Trimming removed 1 base from V and 7 bases from J, with 17 bases in between. This CDR3 comprises 15 residues. CDR3 protein: CASSEEAGAQGEQYF. The CDR3 bases are TGTGCCAGCAGTGAAGAGGCAGGGGCCCAGGGGGAGCAGTACTTC.

This clone was observed a handful of times. The CDR3 DNA reads TGTGCCAGCAGCTTAGAGGGGCCGGGGCAGAATGAGCAGTTCTTC. Translating gives CASSLEGPGQNEQFF. The chain employs TRBV11-3 and TRBJ2-1; D is perhaps TRBD1 or TRBD2 (5 bases each). The V and J ends lost 0 bases and 7 bases respectively, with 13 bases between them. Germline CDR1 and CDR2: SGHNT and YENEEA. The CDR3 sequence is 15 residues long.

The chain recombines TRBV7-9 with TRBJ2-7; D unresolved. Germline values: CDR1 SEHNR, CDR2 FQNEAQ (reference sequence). The CDR3 has 16 residues. V lost 5 bases and J 7 bases, leaving 24 bases between the germline ends. The CDR3 region is CASSHTSWTALGEQYF. The CDR3 DNA sequence: TGTGCCAGCAGCCACACTTCCTGGACCGCACTGGGGGAGCAGTACTTC.

This clone was counted a single time. The CDR3 loop reads CASSRRRRAQHF. CDR3 coding DNA: TGCGCCAGCAGCCGACGGCGGAGGGCCCAGCATTTT. V is TRBV23-1 and J is TRBJ1-5, with no clear D. TRBV23-1 is sorted into the ORF group, with uncertain function. This CDR3 has 12 amino acids. Trimming stripped 6 bases from V and 11 bases from J, with 14 bases between.

The chain carries TRBV7-2 and TRBJ2-7; D is ambiguous. V was trimmed by 0 bases and J by 2 bases, leaving 11 bases between them. Germline assignment: CDR1 SGHTA and CDR2 FQGNSA. This CDR3 contains 15 residues. The CDR3 DNA follows: TGTGCCAGCAGCTTAGCGATCGGCTATACCTACGAGCAGTACTTC. Translating gives CASSLAIGYTYEQYF.

J is TRBJ2-7 and V is TRBV9; D gene ambiguous. Germline CDR1 reads SGDLS; CDR2 reads YYNGEE. This CDR3 is 15 amino acids long. The germline V and J ends were trimmed by 0 bases and 2 bases, with 12 bases remaining between them. The CDR3 reads CASSVAPRWTYEQYF. CDR3 nucleotides: TGTGCCAGCAGCGTAGCTCCCAGGTGGACCTACGAGCAGTACTTC.